The text below deals with one TCR beta chain. Its specificity is not known. The table came from immunoSEQ multiplex PCR; TCRdb's copy has only in-frame clones and leaves some out. The sample has more than 75,000 clones, 75% to 90% seen once; the top ten hold approximately 5.6%. These data are taken from a study of identifying expanded T cells in peripheral blood. Study findings and constraints: Approximately 1.2 clones differed between technical replicates, versus approximately 17 and 20 over time.

The sequence derives from a person aged 18 to 75 in good health. Source material: blood.

The CDR3 loop reads CASSPNRGRSMTEAFF. CDR3 DNA: TGTGCCAGCTCACCAAACCGCGGGCGATCGATGACTGAAGCTTTCTTT. V and J are TRBV18 and TRBJ1-1; unclear D gene. V was shortened by 2 bases and J by 5 bases, with 18 bases between the two germline ends. Germline CDR1 reads KGHSH; CDR2 reads LQKENI. This CDR3 has 16 amino acids.